The T cell receptor beta chain under discussion was sequenced for a study of T cells in tuberculosis. Study findings and constraints: Cases with active tuberculosis were adults, while controls were adolescents. Shorter CDR3-alpha in active tuberculosis partly drove smaller distances. Active tuberculosis TCR-alpha repertoires lay closer to GMM-specific TCRs than IGRA-negative controls, suggesting clonal expansion.

Generated by immunoSEQ multiplex PCR, the TCRdb table keeps only in-frame clones and is missing some. The sample lists about 36,000 clones, 93% occurring once. Germline lookup yields CDR1 SGHTA and CDR2 FQGTGA. The CDR3 runs to 15 residues. The germline V and J ends were trimmed by 4 bases and 1 base, with 8 bases remaining between them. Of note for this clone: Its antigen remains unknown.

Each clinical donor contributed on average approximately 100,000 T cells from unsorted cryopreserved PBMC. Source material: PBMCs. This clonotype was sampled from a donor aged 10-29 years with latent tuberculosis or without tuberculosis infection. J is TRBJ2-6 and V is TRBV7-3, with D perhaps matching TRBD2 (6 bases). CDR3 amino acids: CASSWGVSGANVLTF. CDR3 DNA: TGTGCCAGCAGCTGGGGGGTATCTGGGGCCAACGTCCTGACTTTC.